The 20 T cell receptor beta chains below come from one sample, sequenced in a study of blood T cell repertoires in COVID-19. Here immunoSEQ multiplex PCR was the method, and the copy in TCRdb shows in-frame clones only, minus some. The sample lists about 44,000 clones, about 88% occurring once. The specimen sequenced was peripheral blood. All receptors come from a man between 65 and 85 years old with active COVID-19.

This clone was found a few times. The chain uses TRBV10-3 and TRBJ2-3; D perhaps matches TRBD2 (6 bases). The germline gives CDR1 ENHRY, CDR2 SYGVKD. The CDR3 loop spans 16 amino acids. V lost 4 bases to trimming and J lost 0 bases, with 14 bases between them. The CDR3 spells CAISGVGGTSTDTQYF. The CDR3 coding sequence is TGTGCCATCAGTGGTGTGGGGGGAACGAGCACAGATACGCAGTATTTT.

V usage is TRBV7-2 and J usage is TRBJ2-1; TRBD1 agrees at 12 bases. CDR3 length: 16 residues. The V gene end was trimmed by 4 bases and the J gene end by 8 bases; junction bases not matched to a gene: 9. Germline CDR1 reads SGHTA; CDR2 reads FQGNSA. The DNA for the CDR3 is TGTGCCAGCAGCTCCAAGGGGACAGGGGGCCTCGATGAGCAGTTCTTC. Amino acids: CASSSKGTGGLDEQFF.

This chain joins TRBV19 and TRBJ1-2; 7 positions agree with TRBD1. Per the germline V gene, CDR1 is LNHDA and CDR2 is SQIVND (reference sequence). V shed 9 bases and J 2 bases; nucleotides not matched to a gene: 6. The CDR3 loop spans 13 amino acids. DNA of the CDR3: TGTGCCAGCCGCCTGGGACAGAACTATGGCTACACCTTC. Residues: CASRLGQNYGYTF.

This rearrangement joins TRBV7-2 to TRBJ1-6; 9 nucleotides agree with TRBD1. Germline values: CDR1 SGHTA, CDR2 FQGNSA. The CDR3 runs to 15 residues. V dropped 4 bases and J dropped 7; count of bases not matched to a gene: 5. The CDR3 here is CASSSGTGNNSPLHF. The DNA for the CDR3 is TGTGCCAGCAGCTCCGGGACAGGGAACAATTCACCCCTCCACTTT.

This sequence joins TRBV28 and TRBJ2-3; possibly TRBD1 for D (6 bases). The CDR3 runs 13 residues. Germline V CDR1 and CDR2: MDHEN, SYDVKM. The DNA for the CDR3 is TGTGCTTTGGGGGTGGGGGCCACAGATACGCAGTATTTT. It translates to CALGVGATDTQYF.

The CDR3 nucleotides read TGTGCCAGCAGAAATCTCCGGGACAGCCTAACCAACGAGCAGTACTTC. It is translated as CASRNLRDSLTNEQYF. The chain combines TRBV7-2 with TRBJ2-7; 7 positions agree with TRBD1. CDR3 length: 16 amino acids. Trimming cost V 6 bases and J 5 bases; bases outside gene matches: 16. In germline, CDR1 is SGHTA, CDR2 FQGNSA.

This sequence joins TRBV10-2 and TRBJ2-5, with D perhaps matching TRBD2 (6 bases). Germline V lookup: CDR1 WSHSY, CDR2 SAAADI. The CDR3 consists of 14 residues. Trimming stripped 6 bases from V and 2 bases from J, with 13 bases between. The CDR3 here is CASSRGTFQETQYF. CDR3 DNA: TGCGCCAGCAGCCGAGGGACTTTTCAAGAGACCCAGTACTTC.

The genes are TRBV7-2 and TRBJ2-1; 10 nucleotides match TRBD1. This CDR3 comprises 17 residues. J lost 3 bases, V lost 4 bases, and 9 bases had no gene match. Germline V gives CDR1 SGHTA, CDR2 FQGNSA. CDR3 nucleotide sequence: TGTGCCAGCAGCTCGTTACTCCGGGACAGGGGCTACAATGAGCAGTTCTTC. It specifies CASSSLLRDRGYNEQFF.

The V call is TRBV3-1 (or the pseudogene TRBV3-2), the J call TRBJ2-5, with D possibly TRBD2 on 7 matching bases. Trimming cost V 1 base and J 4 bases, with 19 bases left between them. CDR1 and CDR2 from the germline V gene are LGHDT and YNNKEL (reference sequence). This CDR3 contains 17 residues. The CDR3 coding sequence is TGTGCCAGCAGCCAAGGGATGAGTGGCGGGGGCGGAGAGACCCAGTACTTC. Its translation: CASSQGMSGGGGETQYF.

V and J are TRBV2 and TRBJ2-3; 7 bases match TRBD1. The germline gives CDR1 SNHLY, CDR2 FYNNEI. Unmatched junction bases numbered 9, after V lost 6 bases and J lost 0 bases. This CDR3 has 16 residues. DNA for the CDR3: TGTGCCAGCAGCGAATTACCGGGACAGAGCACAGATACGCAGTATTTT. This gives the protein CASSELPGQSTDTQYF.

This CDR3 reads CAISELQGTDTQYF. CDR3 nucleotides: TGTGCCATCAGTGAGCTACAGGGCACAGATACGCAGTATTTT. V and J are TRBV10-3 and TRBJ2-3, with D maybe TRBD1 (5 bases). Germline values: CDR1 ENHRY, CDR2 SYGVKD. The V end lost 2 bases, the J end lost 1 base, and 7 bases lay between the germline ends. The CDR3 has 14 residues.

V is TRBV5-1 and J is TRBJ1-3; 9 bases fit TRBD1. V lost 0 bases, J lost 7 bases, and 8 bases stayed unmatched. CDR1 SGHRS and CDR2 YFSETQ come from the germline V gene. There are 16 residues in the CDR3. The CDR3 sequence: CASSLAPGQGTNTIYF. Here the CDR3 DNA reads TGCGCCAGCAGCTTGGCCCCGGGACAGGGAACGAACACCATATATTTT. Together with reference TRBV5-1 and TRBJ1-3, the CDR3 gives the full variable domain: KAGVTQTPRYLIKTRGQQVTLSCSPISGHRSVSWYQQTPGQGLQFLFEYFSETQRNKGNFPGRFSGRQFSNSRSEMNVSTLELGDSALYLCASSLAPGQGTNTIYFGEGSWLTVV.

The chain joins TRBV9 to TRBJ2-3; D may be TRBD1 (6 bases). CDR1 SGDLS and CDR2 YYNGEE come from the germline V gene. This CDR3 contains 15 residues. With 4 bases removed from V and 6 bases from J, the gap between germline ends came to 18 bases. CDR3 coding DNA: TGTGCCAGCAGCCCCCCAGGGGTCCCTAGGGATACGCAGTATTTT. Its translation is CASSPPGVPRDTQYF. Full variable domain (remainder filled in from reference TRBV9 and TRBJ2-3): DSGVTQTPKHLITATGQRVTLRCSPRSGDLSVYWYQQSLDQGLQFLIQYYNGEERAKGNILERFSAQQFPDLHSELNLSSLELGDSALYFCASSPPGVPRDTQYFGPGTRLTVL.

This clone was picked up a small number of times. The chain carries TRBV3-1 (or the pseudogene TRBV3-2) and TRBJ1-5, with TRBD1 as a possible D gene (6 bases). CDR3 length: 17 residues. Trimming removed 0 bases at V and 6 bases at J, with 18 bases between. Germline CDR1 is LGHDT and CDR2 is YNNKEL (reference sequence). CDR3 nucleotides: TGTGCCAGCAGCCAAGATGATGCCAGGGGCGGGGGTCAGCCCCAGCATTTT. Translation: CASSQDDARGGGQPQHF.

The DNA of the CDR3 is TGTGCCAGCAGCCAAGATCTATCGGGGTATGAGCAGTTCTTC. This gives the protein CASSQDLSGYEQFF. The chain is built from TRBV3-1 (or the pseudogene TRBV3-2) and TRBJ2-1, with D perhaps matching TRBD2 (5 bases). V was cut by 0 bases and J by 8 bases, with 11 bases left in between. CDR1 LGHDT and CDR2 YNNKEL come from the germline V gene (reference sequence). There are 14 residues in the CDR3.

This rearrangement joins TRBV5-4 to TRBJ1-1; 8 nucleotides line up with TRBD1. V trimming: 7 bases; J trimming: 6 bases; junction bases outside the gene matches: 11. This CDR3 has 14 residues. Per germline, CDR1 SGHNT and CDR2 YYREEE (reference sequence). In DNA, the CDR3 is TGTGCCAGCCGATCCCGGACAGGGAATGCTGAAGCTTTCTTT. Translation: CASRSRTGNAEAFF.

This chain links TRBV3-1 (or the pseudogene TRBV3-2) with TRBJ2-7; D not certain. Germline CDR1 is LGHDT and CDR2 is YNNKEL (reference sequence). This CDR3 has 16 residues. Trimming took off 2 bases at V and 2 bases at J, with 16 bases between the two ends. The CDR3 protein is CASSQRDPSTPYEQYF. CDR3 DNA: TGTGCCAGCAGCCAAAGAGACCCTAGTACACCCTACGAGCAGTACTTC.

This clone turned up a few times. The rearrangement joins TRBV19 to TRBJ1-2, with 11 bases aligning to TRBD1. Per the germline V gene, CDR1 is LNHDA and CDR2 is SQIVND (reference sequence). V gave up 3 bases and J gave up 2 bases; unmatched junction bases: 5. The length of the CDR3 is 16 residues. CDR3 sequence reads: CASSMAGTGGNYGYTF. As DNA, the CDR3 is TGTGCCAGTAGTATGGCGGGGACAGGGGGGAACTATGGCTACACCTTC.

The CDR3 DNA reads TGTGCCAGCAGCTCGCGGACAGACTATGGCTACACCTTC. Its protein is CASSSRTDYGYTF. The V and J genes are TRBV5-5 and TRBJ1-2, with TRBD1 as a possible D gene (6 bases). This CDR3 has 13 residues. V was pared by 3 bases and J by 3 bases, with 9 bases between. Germline V CDR1 and CDR2: SGHKS, YYEKEE (reference sequence).

The J gene is TRBJ2-7, the V gene TRBV7-2, with a weak D call TRBD1 (5 bases). Germline values: CDR1 SGHTA, CDR2 FQGNSA. CDR3 length equals 13 residues. V dropped 6 bases and J dropped 4 bases, with 13 bases sitting between them. CDR3 sequence: CASSLRGRYEQYF. CDR3 in DNA: TGTGCCAGCAGTCTAAGGGGCCGGTACGAGCAGTACTTC.